These 17 T cell receptor beta chains originate from one sample sequenced in a study of metastatic and nonmetastatic thyroid tumors. No treatment of any kind had been given to any patient before thyroid surgery. TCRdb re-called clones from the PCR reads using MiXCR. The sample has 15,000 to 20,000 clones; approximately 35% are singletons. Material: tumor tissue. The source of these receptors is a female donor with papillary thyroid cancer or a benign thyroid nodule (not recorded which). Some clones in this sample may be carry-over from other donors' samples.

This clone was observed a handful of times. Its ends do not fully match the called genes, so a read error is possible. The chain carries TRBV28 and TRBJ1-1; 8 nucleotides line up with TRBD1. The CDR3 covers 14 residues. The germline CDR1 and CDR2 sequences are MDHEN and SYDVKM. The chain's CDR3 is CASSPDRVGTDAFF. The CDR3 nucleotides are TGTGCCAGCAGCCCGGACAGGGTTGGCACTGACGCTTTCTTT.

This chain joins TRBV11-2 and TRBJ2-3; TRBD2 might be the D (6 bases). Germline lookup yields CDR1 SGHAT and CDR2 FQNNGV. The CDR3 loop spans 15 amino acids. Trimming shortened V by 7 bases and J by 13 bases, and 27 bases separated the two germline ends. The chain's CDR3 is CASTRHSGSTDKKYF. CDR3 DNA: TGTGCCAGCACCCGGCATAGCGGAAGCACAGATAAGAAGTATTTT.

This clone was detected only a few times. One end of the junction is discordant with germline, which a read error may explain. The genes are TRBV19 and TRBJ2-7, with TRBD2 matching over 7 bases. This CDR3 region has 14 residues. Germline CDR1 LNHDA, CDR2 SQIVND (reference sequence). CDR3 sequence: CASIIGGGPSEQYF. The CDR3 coding sequence is TGTGCCAGTATTATCGGGGGAGGGCCATCCGAGCAATACTTC.

The chain is built from TRBV9 and TRBJ2-3; 8 bases align to TRBD2. This CDR3 region has 15 residues. Germline lookup yields CDR1 SGDLS and CDR2 YYNGEE. Germline trimming cut 0 bases from V and 0 bases from J; bases unmatched to any gene: 0. The DNA for the CDR3 is TGTGCCAGCAGCGTAGGACTAGCGAGCACAGATACGCAGTATTTT. Protein sequence: CASSVGLASTDTQYF.

Of note for this clone: A read error may produce the germline difference seen at one junction end. V gene TRBV3-1 combines with J gene TRBJ1-2; D is unclear. The CDR3 is 13 residues long. Germline V gene data show CDR1 as LGHDT and CDR2 as YNNKEL (reference sequence). CDR3 coding DNA: TGTGCCAGCAGCCAAGTGACGGTGAATGGGTACACCTTC. It specifies CASSQVTVNGYTF.

This clone was seen at least ten times. V usage is TRBV7-9 and J usage is TRBJ2-1; 10 bases align to TRBD2. J gave up 6 bases and V 4 bases, and 12 bases lay outside the gene matches. Germline V lookup: CDR1 SEHNR, CDR2 FQNEAQ (reference sequence). CDR3 length: 17 amino acids. The CDR3 region is CASSSRRASGSINEQFF. The CDR3 DNA reads as TGTGCCAGCAGCTCCCGGAGGGCTAGCGGGAGTATCAATGAGCAGTTCTTC.

This clone is labeled as medium-sized. The chain recombines TRBV7-8 with TRBJ1-2; D remains ambiguous. This CDR3 is 12 amino acids long. The germline gives CDR1 SGHVS, CDR2 FQNEAQ. V lost 5 bases and J 2 bases, leaving 6 bases between the germline ends. The CDR3 DNA reads TGTGCCAGCAGCGATTCCAACTATGGCTACACCTTC. Encoded protein: CASSDSNYGYTF.

This clone came up many times. The chain recombines TRBV10-1 with TRBJ2-5; 10 bases are shared with TRBD2. J gave up 4 bases and V 4 bases, and 3 bases lay outside the gene matches. The CDR3 totals 14 residues. Germline values: CDR1 WNHNN, CDR2 SYGVQD (reference sequence). This CDR3 reads CASSASGSTETQYF. The CDR3 DNA sequence: TGCGCCAGCAGTGCTAGCGGGAGTACAGAGACCCAGTACTTC.

This clone came up once. J is TRBJ2-3 and V is TRBV5-1, with unresolved D. V was clipped by 0 bases and J by 4 bases, with 6 bases between them. CDR3 size: 13 residues. Germline V CDR1 and CDR2: SGHRS, YFSETQ. CDR3 DNA: TGCGCCAGCAGCTTGGAGGCTCCAGATACGCAGTATTTT. As protein: CASSLEAPDTQYF.

The chain links TRBV20-1 to TRBJ2-7; 8 bases line up with TRBD1. CDR1 and CDR2 (germline): DFQATT, SNEGSKA (reference sequence). J gave up 5 bases and V 7 bases, and 4 bases lay outside the gene matches. This CDR3 is 11 amino acids long. This chain's CDR3 is CSGQGQDEQYF. CDR3 bases: TGCAGTGGACAGGGACAGGACGAGCAGTACTTC.

The genes are TRBV28 and TRBJ1-1; D may be TRBD1 (6 bases). Trimming pared 5 bases from V and 5 bases from J, leaving 12 bases between. Germline values: CDR1 MDHEN, CDR2 SYDVKM. This CDR3 has 13 residues. The CDR3 region is CASSLNRATEAFF. The CDR3 bases are TGTGCCAGCAGTCTAAACAGGGCTACTGAAGCTTTCTTT.

The V gene is TRBV20-1, the J gene TRBJ1-5; 9 bases are a match to TRBD1. This CDR3 spans 12 amino acids. The germline CDR1 and CDR2 sequences are DFQATT and SNEGSKA (reference sequence). Unmatched junction bases numbered 1, after V lost 6 bases and J lost 4 bases. In DNA form, the CDR3 reads TGCAGTGCCGGGACAGGGAATCAGCCCCAGCATTTT. Its protein is CSAGTGNQPQHF.

This clone counts as medium-sized. This chain connects TRBV20-1 to TRBJ2-7; TRBD1 matches at 11 bases. The ends lost 3 bases at V and 4 bases at J; junction bases unmatched: 8. Germline CDR1 DFQATT, CDR2 SNEGSKA (reference sequence). This CDR3 spans 15 amino acids. This CDR3 reads CSARRDRGNLYEQYF. The DNA of the CDR3 is TGCAGTGCTAGGAGGGACAGGGGGAATTTATACGAGCAGTACTTC.

This clone was found a few times. V is TRBV6-1 and J is TRBJ1-2; 7 positions match TRBD1. From germline, CDR1 is MNHNS and CDR2 SASEGT. The CDR3 sequence is 14 residues long. V lost 5 bases to trimming and J lost 4 bases; unmatched junction nucleotides: 7. The CDR3 here is CASSQRGRVYGYTF. CDR3 nucleotides: TGTGCCAGCAGTCAGAGGGGGCGCGTCTATGGCTACACCTTC.

This chain connects TRBV6-1 to TRBJ2-7; D remains unclear. Germline CDR1 reads MNHNS; CDR2 reads SASEGT. The V end lost 6 bases, the J end lost 4 bases, and 10 bases lay between the germline ends. CDR3 length: 12 residues. CDR3 sequence: CASSKPYYEQYF. CDR3 sequence (DNA): TGTGCCAGCAGCAAACCCTATTACGAGCAGTACTTC.

This clone was counted between two and nine times. The chain combines TRBV19 with TRBJ1-5, with D maybe TRBD1 (5 bases). The CDR3 extends over 14 amino acids. The germline V and J ends were trimmed by 3 bases and 4 bases, with 10 bases remaining between them. CDR1 and CDR2 (germline): LNHDA, SQIVND (reference sequence). CDR3 bases: TGTGCCAGTAGTATTTCGACAGTAAATCAGCCCCAGCATTTT. Its protein is CASSISTVNQPQHF.

In the case of this clone: At one end the junction does not follow the germline gene, possibly because of a read error. The chain links TRBV7-2 to TRBJ1-1; the D is unclear. The length of the CDR3 is 15 residues. From germline, CDR1 is SGHTA and CDR2 FQGNSA. CDR3: CSSSSLDLINTEAFF. CDR3 DNA: TGTTCCAGCAGCTCCCTGGATCTCATTAACACTGAAGCTTTCTTT.